The 11 T cell receptor beta chains reported below all come from one sample, sequenced in a study of regulatory T cells in long-lasting Graves disease (dated by TCRdb to 2020 to 2022). According to the study, the label for this sample's time point signals: newly diagnosed GD, antithyroid drugs for less than 3 months. For both TCR sequencing and RNA sequencing, RNA was extracted from PBMCs using TRIzol. The library was prepared using multiplex PCR. Sequenced using an Illumina HiSeq 4000. iRepertoire HTBI primers and Arm-PCR amplification of CDR3 regions were used to construct TCR beta libraries. TCRdb handled the public reads itself, with Q25 trimming in fastp and clone calling in MiXCR, and kept productive beta chains. Identical CDR3 proteins give one entry, which carries the most common genes and DNA. The sample table holds 680,000 or so distinct CDR3 sequences, of which roughly 15% were seen once. Of the sample, roughly 18% falls within the top ten clones.

The sample also formed part of further work on T cells in Graves' hyperthyroidism and ophthalmopathy.

The sequences come from peripheral blood mononuclear cells (PBMCs), collected at new diagnosis, from a patient treated with antithyroid drugs. These receptors all stem from a woman aged 25-40 years with Graves disease. Donor details come from another sample of the same person, matched by shared clones.

V usage is TRBV9 and J usage is TRBJ1-2; possible D gene TRBD1, 6 bases. V dropped 3 bases and J dropped 2 bases, with 17 bases sitting between them. This CDR3 is built from 16 residues. Per germline, CDR1 SGDLS and CDR2 YYNGEE. CDR3 DNA: TGTGCCAGCAGCGGGATGTCTGGACAGAGCAACTATGGCTACACCTTC. It specifies CASSGMSGQSNYGYTF.

The chain couples TRBV28 to TRBJ2-2; D is undetermined. Germline V gives CDR1 MDHEN, CDR2 SYDVKM. This CDR3 spans 13 amino acids. V lost 8 bases to trimming and J lost 3 bases, with 10 bases between them. The CDR3 nucleotides read TGTGCCAGCCAATCTTGGGACACCGGGGAGCTGTTTTTT. Its translation: CASQSWDTGELFF.

This clonotype has only a few counts. The chain has TRBV30 and TRBJ2-2; 9 positions agree with TRBD2. V shed 2 bases, J shed 2 bases, and the junction held 3 bases outside the gene matches. Germline-derived CDR1 and CDR2 are GTSNPN and SVGIG (reference sequence). The CDR3 runs 15 residues. The CDR3 is CAWSSSGNNTGELFF. The CDR3, as DNA: TGTGCCTGGAGTTCTAGCGGGAATAACACCGGGGAGCTGTTTTTT. Complete variable domain (other parts from reference TRBV30 and TRBJ2-2): SQTIHQWPATLVQPVGSPLSLECTVEGTSNPNLYWYRQAAGRGLQLLFYSVGIGQISSEVPQNLSASRPQDRQFILSSKKLLLSDSGFYLCAWSSSGNNTGELFFGEGSRLTVL.

This clonotype has a count of ten or more. J is TRBJ2-7 and V is TRBV7-9; 7 nucleotides match TRBD1. This CDR3 has 15 residues. Unmatched junction bases numbered 9, after V lost 4 bases and J lost 3 bases. Germline V lookup: CDR1 SEHNR, CDR2 FQNEAQ (reference sequence). CDR3 protein: CASSSLGTVDYEQYF. The CDR3, as DNA: TGTGCCAGCAGCTCACTAGGGACAGTGGACTACGAGCAGTACTTC.

This clonotype turned up a few times. V gene TRBV18 combines with J gene TRBJ1-6; weak D call: TRBD1 (6 bases). Per the germline V gene, CDR1 is KGHSH and CDR2 is LQKENI. V gave up 6 bases and J gave up 3 bases, with 12 bases separating them. There are 15 residues in the CDR3. Here the CDR3 reads CASSQDSLYNSPLHF. CDR3 DNA sequence: TGTGCCAGCTCTCAGGACAGCCTCTATAATTCACCCCTCCACTTT. Complete variable domain (other parts from reference TRBV18 and TRBJ1-6): NAGVMQNPRHLVRRRGQEARLRCSPMKGHSHVYWYRQLPEEGLKFMVYLQKENIIDESGMPKERFSAEFPKEGPSILRIQQVVRGDSAAYFCASSQDSLYNSPLHFGNGTRLTVT.

The chain carries TRBV20-1 and TRBJ2-5; D possibly corresponds to TRBD2 (8 bases). V gave up 3 bases and J gave up 6 bases, with 17 bases separating them. This CDR3 is built from 14 residues. Germline V lookup: CDR1 DFQATT, CDR2 SNEGSKA (reference sequence). The CDR3 sequence: CSASLAGRGQTQYF. The CDR3 DNA reads TGCAGTGCTAGCTTAGCGGGGAGGGGGCAGACCCAGTACTTC.

The sample holds a few counts of this clonotype. The chain recombines TRBV24-1 with TRBJ1-6; perhaps TRBD1 as D (6 bases). This CDR3 has 14 residues. Deletions cut 4 bases from V and 9 bases from J, with 12 bases between. The germline V gene encodes CDR1 KGHDR and CDR2 SFDVKD. The CDR3 here is CATSEASRGSPLHF. CDR3 nucleotides: TGTGCCACCAGTGAGGCAAGCAGGGGTTCACCCCTCCACTTT.

The chain joins TRBV7-3 to TRBJ2-1; D gene uncertain. Per germline, CDR1 SGHTA and CDR2 FQGTGA. Deletions cut 6 bases from V and 8 bases from J, with 14 bases between. This CDR3 has 13 residues. In nucleotides, the CDR3 is TGTGCCAGCAGGGTTACGCAGGACGATGAGCAGTTCTTC. Residues: CASRVTQDDEQFF.

This clonotype was recorded a few times. The chain recombines TRBV20-1 with TRBJ1-5; 8 bases line up with TRBD1. CDR1 is DFQATT and CDR2 is SNEGSKA in the germline V gene (reference sequence). Germline trimming cut 6 bases from V and 6 bases from J; bases unmatched to any gene: 13. The CDR3 totals 15 residues. The CDR3 bases are TGCAGTGCCAATCCAGGACAGGGTCAAGCTCAGCCCCAGCATTTT. Its protein product is CSANPGQGQAQPQHF.

In its sample, this clonotype was seen many times. The chain is built from TRBV20-1 and TRBJ1-4, with D unresolved. The length of the CDR3 is 13 residues. Trimming removed 3 bases from V and 4 bases from J, with 9 bases in between. Germline V gene sequence: CDR1 DFQATT, CDR2 SNEGSKA (reference sequence). The CDR3 DNA follows: TGCAGTGCTAGTTGGCAGCTTAATGAAAAACTGTTTTTT. The encoded protein is CSASWQLNEKLFF.

The genes are TRBV30 and TRBJ2-7, with TRBD2 matching over 11 bases. The CDR3 covers 15 residues. In germline, CDR1 is GTSNPN, CDR2 SVGIG (reference sequence). The junction had 3 bases not matched to a gene; V was cut back by 0 bases and J by 2 bases. The CDR3, as DNA: TGTGCCTGGAGTGTGGAGGGACTAGCGGCCTACGAGCAGTACTTC. It codes for CAWSVEGLAAYEQYF.